The entry below describes one TCR beta chain. Its antigen is unknown. In the PCR, 60 Vbeta and 13 Jbeta primers were used. Data came from immunoSEQ multiplex PCR; TCRdb stores just in-frame clones and leaves some out. The sample consists of approximately 200,000 clones, around 78% of them appearing once. The sample belongs to a study of cytomegalovirus exposure and HLA in healthy donors. At the level of the study: Tens of millions of unique TCRs, all from HLA-typed donors, were included in an early release of the data. The study, taken as a whole, reports: Later work found most CMV-associated TCR beta chains apparently HLA-restricted. Overall, approximately 150 TCR beta chains were annotated as cytomegalovirus-associated. Across HLA loci, a later analysis found differing TCR association rates, with DRB1 most and HLA-C fewest.

Germline V CDR1 and CDR2: SGHTA, FQGTGA. V shed 1 base and J 6 bases; nucleotides not matched to a gene: 5. The CDR3 is 16 residues long. The rearrangement links TRBV7-3 to TRBJ2-2; 10 nucleotides agree with TRBD1. The source is a man aged 25 to 40 in good health and CMV-seronegative. The sample was PBMCs. The CDR3 spells CASSLRDRGLAGELFF. The CDR3, as DNA: TGTGCCAGCAGCTTAAGAGACAGGGGGCTCGCCGGGGAGCTGTTTTTT.